This record looks at one TCR beta chain sequence and its context. Its target is not known. TCRdb passed the reads through MiXCR, listing each CDR3 protein once. This table holds about 770,000 distinct CDR3 sequences, approximately 32% found once. This record comes from a study of T cell repertoires in cytomegalovirus infection. Germline CDR1 is MNHGY and CDR2 is SAAAGT. The CDR3 runs to 16 residues. The V end was cut by 5 bases, the J end by 0 bases, with 13 bases between. The V gene is TRBV6-8, the J gene TRBJ2-2; D not resolved. Sequenced material: cultured CD8+ T cells from PBMCs, taken from culture after CMV antigen stimulation. The TCR comes from a human donor in good health (CMV status not recorded). Some clones in this sample may be carry-over from other donors' samples. CDR3 coding DNA: TGTGCCAGCAGTGACTTCCCCGGAGCGAACACCGGGGAGCTGTTTTTT. Its protein product is CASSDFPGANTGELFF.